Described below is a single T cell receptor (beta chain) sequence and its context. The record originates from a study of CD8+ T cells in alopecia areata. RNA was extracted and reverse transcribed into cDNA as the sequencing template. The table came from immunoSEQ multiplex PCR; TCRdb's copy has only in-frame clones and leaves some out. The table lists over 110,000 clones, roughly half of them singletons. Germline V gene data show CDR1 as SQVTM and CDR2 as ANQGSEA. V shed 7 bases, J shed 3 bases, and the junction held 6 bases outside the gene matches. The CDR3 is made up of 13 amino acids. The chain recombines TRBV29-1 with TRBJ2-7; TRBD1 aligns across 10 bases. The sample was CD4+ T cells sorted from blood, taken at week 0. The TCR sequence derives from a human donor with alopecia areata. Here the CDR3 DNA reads TGCAGCGCCGTGGACAGGGGGATCTACGAGCAGTACTTC. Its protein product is CSAVDRGIYEQYF.